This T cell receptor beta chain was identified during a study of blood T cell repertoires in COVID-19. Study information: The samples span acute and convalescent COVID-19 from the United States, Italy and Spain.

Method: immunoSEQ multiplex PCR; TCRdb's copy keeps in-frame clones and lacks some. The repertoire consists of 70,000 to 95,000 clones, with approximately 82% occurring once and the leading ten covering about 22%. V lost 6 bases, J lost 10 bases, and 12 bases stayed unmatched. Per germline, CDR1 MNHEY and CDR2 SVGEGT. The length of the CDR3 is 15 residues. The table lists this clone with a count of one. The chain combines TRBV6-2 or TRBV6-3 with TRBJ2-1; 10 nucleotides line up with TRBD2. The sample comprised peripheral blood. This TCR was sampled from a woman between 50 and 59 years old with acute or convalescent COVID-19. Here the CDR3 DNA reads TGTGCCAGCAGCGCGGCCGGACTAGCGGTCATCGAGCAGTTCTTC. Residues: CASSAAGLAVIEQFF.